One and the same sample provided the 13 T cell receptor beta chains below, sequenced in a study of a mutant IDH1 vaccine in newly diagnosed glioma. Their antigens are not known. Stated time point: week 5, during vaccination. All doses held 300 ug of mutant IDH1 20-mer peptide, with topical imiquimod. The data were produced by immunoSEQ multiplex PCR, yet TCRdb's version contains in-frame clones alone and is incomplete. The data hold 45,000 to 70,000 clones, with approximately 82% observed a single time. Specimen: PBMCs, collected from a glioma patient whose treatment included an IDH1 peptide vaccine. These receptors all come from a young man with glioma.

This clone was seen a handful of times. The CDR3: CASMVVSSPLHF. The CDR3 nucleotides read TGTGCCAGTATGGTCGTTAGTTCACCCCTCCACTTT. The chain combines TRBV6-1 with TRBJ1-6; D call uncertain. V was cut by 9 bases and J by 9 bases, with 12 bases left in between. The CDR3 has 12 amino acids. Germline CDR1 reads MNHNS; CDR2 reads SASEGT.

This CDR3 reads CASSSGTGGYEQYF. CDR3 DNA: TGTGCCAGCAGCTCCGGGACAGGGGGCTACGAGCAGTACTTC. This chain connects TRBV7-9 to TRBJ2-5, with 11 bases aligning to TRBD1. The DNA end favors TRBJ2-7, so the J call may be wrong. This CDR3 contains 14 residues. Germline V gene data show CDR1 as SEHNR and CDR2 as FQNEAQ (reference sequence).

This clone has more than one count but fewer than ten. In DNA form, the CDR3 reads TGTGCCACCAGCACCCTCGGGAAACAGGGCTACGAGCAGTACTTC. It is translated as CATSTLGKQGYEQYF. This chain joins TRBV15 and TRBJ2-7; D may be TRBD1 (6 bases). CDR3 size: 15 residues. V lost 4 bases and J lost 3, with 16 bases in between. Germline lookup yields CDR1 LNHNV and CDR2 YYDKDF (reference sequence). Using reference TRBV15 and TRBJ2-7 for the parts outside the CDR3, the full variable domain is DAMVIQNPRYQVTQFGKPVTLSCSQTLNHNVMYWYQQKSSQAPKLLFHYYDKDFNNEADTPDNFQSRRPNTSFCFLDIRSPGLGDTAMYLCATSTLGKQGYEQYFGPGTRLTVT.

The chain has TRBV4-2 and TRBJ2-2; 11 bases align to TRBD2. The length of the CDR3 is 18 residues. With 3 bases clipped from V and 0 bases from J, the junction kept 6 bases outside the gene matches. The V gene's germline CDR1 is LGHNA and CDR2 YNFKEQ. The CDR3 protein is CASSHGLAGGANTGELFF. DNA for the CDR3: TGTGCCAGCAGCCACGGACTAGCGGGCGGTGCGAACACCGGGGAGCTGTTTTTT.

CDR3 region: CASSHVRNTGGPSTDTQYF. In DNA form, the CDR3 reads TGTGCCAGCAGCCATGTCCGTAACACAGGGGGCCCAAGCACAGATACGCAGTATTTT. This chain connects TRBV2 to TRBJ2-3, with 9 nucleotides matching TRBD1. There are 19 residues in the CDR3. Per germline, CDR1 SNHLY and CDR2 FYNNEI. The trim removed 6 bases at V and 0 bases at J, leaving 16 bases unmatched.

This sequence joins TRBV19 and TRBJ1-1; D is perhaps TRBD1 (6 bases). This CDR3 region has 16 residues. Germline V gives CDR1 LNHDA, CDR2 SQIVND (reference sequence). V lost 3 bases and J 0 bases, leaving 14 bases between the germline ends. DNA of the CDR3: TGTGCCAGTAGTATCCTGTGGACAGCAATGAACACTGAAGCTTTCTTT. It specifies CASSILWTAMNTEAFF.

The sample holds a few counts of this clone. This chain connects TRBV27 to TRBJ1-5; 8 bases match TRBD1. CDR1 and CDR2 from the germline V gene are MNHEY and SMNVEV (reference sequence). This CDR3 spans 15 amino acids. The J segment lost 2 bases and the V segment lost 0 bases, leaving 0 bases of the junction unmatched. DNA for the CDR3: TGTGCCAGCAGTTTATCGGGACAGGGCAATCAGCCCCAGCATTTT. It yields the protein CASSLSGQGNQPQHF.

This clone came up a few times. The chain has TRBV11-2 and TRBJ1-1, with D unclear. Germline V gene data show CDR1 as SGHAT and CDR2 as FQNNGV. The CDR3 contains 14 residues. Trimming took 1 base from V and 0 from J, leaving 6 bases between them. The chain's CDR3 is CASSLVGMNTEAFF. For the CDR3, the DNA is TGTGCCAGCAGCTTAGTTGGTATGAACACTGAAGCTTTCTTT.

CDR3 in DNA: TGTGCCAGCAAGTCCACCGGGGTCTATAATTCACCCCTCCACTTT. Protein product: CASKSTGVYNSPLHF. The rearrangement joins TRBV27 to TRBJ1-6, with D hard to call. Germline V gives CDR1 MNHEY, CDR2 SMNVEV (reference sequence). This CDR3 has 15 amino acids. Trimming took 7 bases from V and 3 from J, leaving 13 bases between them.

The CDR3 DNA reads TGTGCCAGCAGCTCCCCTAGGGTGTGGGGCGAGCAGTACTTC. Its translation: CASSSPRVWGEQYF. The gene calls are TRBV11-2 and TRBJ2-7; D not resolved. V gave up 4 bases and J gave up 6 bases, with 16 bases separating them. The CDR3 spans 14 residues. Germline CDR1 is SGHAT and CDR2 is FQNNGV.

The chain is built from TRBV6-5 and TRBJ1-6, with TRBD1 identical over 8 bases. V gave up 5 bases and J gave up 10 bases; unmatched junction bases: 10. CDR1 MNHEY and CDR2 SVGAGI come from the germline V gene. The CDR3 totals 15 residues. The CDR3 protein is CASSLGGQGNSPLHF. The CDR3 nucleotides read TGTGCCAGCAGTCTAGGTGGACAGGGAAACTCACCCCTCCACTTT.

The CDR3 DNA reads as TGTGCCAGCTCACCTTCGTGGGGGGAACTGTTTTTT. It codes for CASSPSWGELFF. This chain connects TRBV18 to TRBJ1-4; D might be TRBD1 (5 bases). CDR1 and CDR2 from the germline V gene are KGHSH and LQKENI. CDR3 size: 12 residues. The germline V and J ends were trimmed by 3 bases and 12 bases, with 11 bases remaining between them.

The CDR3, as DNA: TGTGCCAGCAGTGGGCACAGAGGAGTGGGTAATGAGCAGTTCTTC. It codes for CASSGHRGVGNEQFF. This chain joins TRBV2 and TRBJ2-1, with D unresolved. In germline, CDR1 is SNHLY, CDR2 FYNNEI. Trimming took 4 bases from V and 7 from J, leaving 17 bases between them. The CDR3 totals 15 residues. Full variable domain (missing parts from reference TRBV2 and TRBJ2-1): EPEVTQTPSHQVTQMGQEVILRCVPISNHLYFYWYRQILGQKVEFLVSFYNNEISEKSEIFDDQFSVERPDGSNFTLKIRSTKLEDSAMYFCASSGHRGVGNEQFFGPGTRLTVL.